The 25 T cell receptor beta chains in this list originate from one sample, sequenced in a study of T cells in localized non-small cell lung cancer. Sequencing was performed with immunoSEQ multiplex PCR; in TCRdb, only in-frame clones are kept and a portion is missing. The sample lists about 33,000 clones; 85% to 90% were seen once. The sequences come from peripheral blood, collected before any cancer treatment. The receptors shown here come from a male donor older than 55 with stage III lung adenocarcinoma.

V gene TRBV9 combines with J gene TRBJ2-7; possible D gene TRBD1, 5 bases. The V end was cut by 2 bases, the J end by 3 bases, with 9 bases between. This CDR3 is 13 amino acids long. The V gene's germline CDR1 is SGDLS and CDR2 YYNGEE. This chain's CDR3 is CASSVGRDYEQYF. The CDR3 coding sequence is TGTGCCAGCAGCGTCGGCAGGGACTACGAGCAGTACTTC.

The rearrangement joins TRBV5-1 to TRBJ1-5; 7 bases map to TRBD1. Per germline, CDR1 SGHRS and CDR2 YFSETQ. The CDR3 is made up of 15 amino acids. Trimming took 0 bases from V and 4 from J; bases not matched to a gene: 4. The CDR3 nucleotides read TGCGCCAGCAGCTTGGGACAGGGAGGGAATCAGCCCCAGCATTTT. Amino acid sequence: CASSLGQGGNQPQHF.

The V and J genes are TRBV29-1 and TRBJ2-7; D unclear. Trimming shortened V by 1 base and J by 3 bases, and 7 bases separated the two germline ends. Germline CDR1 reads SQVTM; CDR2 reads ANQGSEA. The CDR3 length is 12 residues. CDR3 in DNA: TGCAGCGTTGAAGTGAACAGCTACGAGCAGTACTTC. This translates into CSVEVNSYEQYF.

V gene TRBV9 combines with J gene TRBJ1-1; the D gene is possibly TRBD1 (5 bases). The CDR3 runs 13 residues. The germline CDR1 and CDR2 sequences are SGDLS and YYNGEE. V gave up 0 bases and J gave up 5 bases, with 8 bases separating them. The CDR3 sequence: CASSVAGFTEAFF. CDR3 coding DNA: TGTGCCAGCAGCGTAGCAGGGTTTACTGAAGCTTTCTTT.

The V call is TRBV5-4, the J call TRBJ2-1; 14 bases agree with TRBD2. Unmatched junction bases numbered 15, after V lost 1 base and J lost 9 bases. The CDR3 spans 19 residues. In germline, CDR1 is SGHNT, CDR2 YYREEE (reference sequence). CDR3 DNA sequence: TGTGCCAGCAGCTTGCCGAACTCCGGGACTAGCGGGAGACCTGGTGAGCAGTTCTTC. Translation gives CASSLPNSGTSGRPGEQFF.

This chain links TRBV7-3 with TRBJ1-1; D unclear. The V end lost 0 bases, the J end lost 8 bases, and 16 bases lay between the germline ends. Germline CDR1 reads SGHTA; CDR2 reads FQGTGA. CDR3 length equals 15 residues. CDR3 bases: TGTGCCAGCAGCTTAACGGGCGGAAAGATTTCCGAAGCTTTCTTT. Its protein is CASSLTGGKISEAFF.

In its sample, this clone was seen once. The chain recombines TRBV12-5 with TRBJ2-1, with TRBD1 identical over 8 bases. This CDR3 is built from 14 residues. Germline CDR1 reads LGHNT; CDR2 reads FRNRAP. V was pared by 4 bases and J by 7 bases, with 6 bases of the junction left unmatched. The CDR3 here is CASGSPDRENEQFF. As DNA, the CDR3 is TGTGCTAGTGGTTCCCCGGACAGGGAGAATGAGCAGTTCTTC.

This chain uses TRBV7-6 with TRBJ2-3; D ambiguous. Deletions cut 1 base from V and 3 bases from J, with 14 bases between. The CDR3 loop spans 16 amino acids. CDR1 is SGHVS, CDR2 FNYEAQ, per germline. CDR3 in amino acids: CASSLDTTGITDTQYF. DNA for the CDR3: TGTGCCAGCAGCTTAGATACCACTGGAATTACAGATACGCAGTATTTT.

V gene TRBV5-7 combines with J gene TRBJ1-5, with no clear D. TRBV5-7 is treated as an ORF (open reading frame) with a function not yet certain. This CDR3 spans 14 amino acids. V shed 1 base and J shed 4 bases, with 9 bases lying between them. In nucleotides, the CDR3 is TGTGCCAGCAGCTTGAAGGACCAGAATCAGCCCCAGCATTTT. Its translation is CASSLKDQNQPQHF.

The CDR3 coding sequence is TGTGCCAGCAGCTTGTGGGCGGGAGAAGGCGAGCAGTACTTC. Translating it yields CASSLWAGEGEQYF. The V call is TRBV5-6, the J call TRBJ2-7, with 7 positions matching TRBD2. CDR1 and CDR2 from the germline V gene are SGHDT and YYEEEE. Unmatched junction bases numbered 7, after V lost 1 base and J lost 6 bases. CDR3 length: 14 amino acids.

The V call is TRBV5-1, the J call TRBJ2-3; no clear D gene. V was cut by 0 bases and J by 1 base, with 9 bases left in between. The CDR3 loop spans 15 amino acids. Germline V gene sequence: CDR1 SGHRS, CDR2 YFSETQ. The CDR3 here is CASSLEGWGTDTQYF. CDR3 in DNA: TGCGCCAGCAGCTTGGAAGGGTGGGGCACAGATACGCAGTATTTT.

The chain couples TRBV28 to TRBJ2-5; D is unresolved. The V end was cut by 7 bases, the J end by 9 bases, with 6 bases between. Germline CDR1 and CDR2: MDHEN and SYDVKM. This CDR3 contains 9 residues. The DNA of the CDR3 is TGTGCCAGCACTCTCCCCCAGTACTTC. Residues: CASTLPQYF.

This clone was observed once. The V and J genes are TRBV4-1 and TRBJ2-1; 7 bases line up with TRBD2. The CDR3 has 13 amino acids. Looked up from germline, CDR1 is MGHRA and CDR2 is YSYEKL. V dropped 4 bases and J dropped 10; count of bases not matched to a gene: 7. The CDR3 nucleotides are TGCGCCAGCAGCCTGGGACTATTGGTGGAGCAGTTCTTC. It specifies CASSLGLLVEQFF.

V gene TRBV30 combines with J gene TRBJ1-1; D is uncertain. V gave up 5 bases and J gave up 1 base, with 11 bases separating them. This CDR3 is built from 13 residues. Germline loops: CDR1 GTSNPN, CDR2 SVGIG (reference sequence). The CDR3 DNA reads as TGTGCCTGGGGGCCGGAACGGAACACTGAAGCTTTCTTT. The encoded protein is CAWGPERNTEAFF.

The genes are TRBV4-1 and TRBJ2-5, with 7 bases lining up with TRBD2. V was pared by 4 bases and J by 9 bases, with 14 bases of the junction left unmatched. Germline CDR1 is MGHRA and CDR2 is YSYEKL. The CDR3 has 15 amino acids. The CDR3 protein is CASSRTLADPEAQYF. The CDR3, as DNA: TGCGCCAGCAGCCGAACCCTAGCGGACCCCGAGGCCCAGTACTTC.

This clone appeared a single time. The V call is TRBV4-2, the J call TRBJ1-4; TRBD1 is a possible D gene (5 bases). Trimming cost V 4 bases and J 3 bases, with 12 bases left between them. Germline-derived CDR1 and CDR2 are LGHNA and YNFKEQ. CDR3 size: 15 residues. This CDR3 is CASSRTWGANEKLFF. The DNA for the CDR3 is TGTGCCAGCAGCCGAACCTGGGGGGCTAATGAAAAACTGTTTTTT.

The chain recombines TRBV14 with TRBJ2-5; unclear D gene. The V gene lost 4 bases and the J gene lost 7 bases, with 10 bases spanning the gap. CDR3 size: 12 residues. Germline CDR1 is SGHDN and CDR2 is FVKESK. Written as DNA, the CDR3 is TGTGCCAGCAGCCCCTCGTCTGGGACCCAGTACTTC. Its translation is CASSPSSGTQYF.

The rearrangement links TRBV10-3 to TRBJ1-5; tentatively, D is TRBD1 (5 bases). Trimming shortened V by 6 bases and J by 5 bases, and 14 bases separated the two germline ends. CDR1 ENHRY and CDR2 SYGVKD come from the germline V gene. CDR3 length: 14 amino acids. For the CDR3, the DNA is TGTGCCATCAGCTACGAGGGGAGAGATCAGCCCCAGCATTTT. Its translation is CAISYEGRDQPQHF.

This clone was recorded only once. This sequence joins TRBV14 and TRBJ1-4; 8 bases are shared with TRBD1. V lost 2 bases and J lost 1; bases outside the gene matches: 3. This CDR3 has 16 amino acids. Germline CDR1 reads SGHDN; CDR2 reads FVKESK. The CDR3, as DNA: TGTGCCAGCAGCCAAATCGGACAGGGAACTAATGAAAAACTGTTTTTT. This translates into CASSQIGQGTNEKLFF. Combining the CDR3 with reference TRBV14 and TRBJ1-4 gives the whole variable domain EAGVTQFPSHSVIEKGQTVTLRCDPISGHDNLYWYRRVMGKEIKFLLHFVKESKQDESGMPNNRFLAERTGGTYSTLKVQPAELEDSGVYFCASSQIGQGTNEKLFFGSGTQLSVL.

The chain carries TRBV6-1 and TRBJ1-5; D unclear. Germline V gene data show CDR1 as MNHNS and CDR2 as SASEGT. Trimming stripped 3 bases from V and 3 bases from J, with 9 bases between. The CDR3 length is 14 residues. The CDR3 nucleotides are TGTGCCAGCAGTGACGCTCTCCTCAATCAGCCCCAGCATTTT. Translated, it gives CASSDALLNQPQHF.

DNA of the CDR3: TGTGCCAGCAGCTTTAGCACGGGGCGGAGCAATCAGCCCCAGCATTTT. Its translation: CASSFSTGRSNQPQHF. The chain is built from TRBV5-5 and TRBJ1-5; the D gene is possibly TRBD1 (5 bases). The CDR3 loop spans 16 amino acids. V lost 2 bases, J lost 1 base, and 13 bases lay in between. The V gene's germline CDR1 is SGHKS and CDR2 YYEKEE (reference sequence). The whole variable domain, filled in from reference TRBV5-5 and TRBJ1-5, reads DAGVTQSPTHLIKTRGQQVTLRCSPISGHKSVSWYQQVLGQGPQFIFQYYEKEERGRGNFPDRFSARQFPNYSSELNVNALLLGDSALYLCASSFSTGRSNQPQHFGDGTRLSIL.

The chain links TRBV12-2 to TRBJ1-2; the DNA was not compared with TRBD1, the D call given in the table. TRBV12-2 is recorded as a pseudogene. The CDR3 has 12 amino acids. The CDR3 coding sequence is TGTGCAAGTCGCGACATTTCCCATGGCTACACCTTC. Protein sequence: CASRDISHGYTF.

The chain is built from TRBV4-1 and TRBJ2-7; 11 bases are a match to TRBD1. Trimming at V came to 6 bases and at J to 3 bases, leaving 7 bases not matched to a gene. This CDR3 region has 15 residues. CDR1 MGHRA and CDR2 YSYEKL come from the germline V gene. This CDR3 reads CASRQLGQGVYEQYF. For the CDR3, the DNA is TGCGCCAGCAGACAACTGGGACAGGGGGTCTACGAGCAGTACTTC.

V gene TRBV5-6 combines with J gene TRBJ2-3, with D unresolved. Germline assignment: CDR1 SGHDT and CDR2 YYEEEE. With 2 bases removed from V and 2 bases from J, the gap between germline ends came to 0 bases. CDR3 size: 11 residues. The CDR3 reads CASSFTDTQYF. In nucleotides, the CDR3 is TGTGCCAGCAGCTTCACAGATACGCAGTATTTT.

In nucleotides, the CDR3 is TGTGCCAGCTCACCGGGGACAGGGGAGAATCAGCCCCAGCATTTT. This codes for CASSPGTGENQPQHF. The chain uses TRBV18 and TRBJ1-5; TRBD1 matches at 10 bases. Germline V gene sequence: CDR1 KGHSH, CDR2 LQKENI. After removal of 3 bases from V and 4 bases from J, the junction contained 3 bases not matched to a gene. This CDR3 has 15 residues.